The clone carrying this T cell receptor (beta chain) was detected a few times. Its antigen is still unknown. The PCR made use of 60 Vbeta and 13 Jbeta primers. Assay used: immunoSEQ multiplex PCR; TCRdb lists only in-frame clones, some missing. Of 150,000 to 200,000 clones listed, about 80% are singletons. This record comes from a study of cytomegalovirus exposure and HLA in healthy donors. V was trimmed by 5 bases and J by 3 bases, leaving 13 bases between them. The CDR3 is made up of 15 amino acids. Germline V gene sequence: CDR1 LNHDA, CDR2 SQIVND (reference sequence). Study-wide results and caveats: Donors were assumed by presence/absence analyses to have roughly uniform sequencing depth.

What was sequenced was PBMCs. The receptor's source is a man younger than 35 in good health and CMV-seropositive. The chain joins TRBV19 to TRBJ2-2, with D possibly being TRBD2 (7 bases). The CDR3: CASSEGGLHTGELFF. The CDR3 DNA is TGTGCCAGTAGTGAGGGGGGGCTCCACACCGGGGAGCTGTTTTTT.